This T cell receptor (beta chain) was identified in a study of blood T cell repertoires in COVID-19. For the study at large: Sources were T cells, B-cell-depleted T cells, or PBMCs; the material itself was cDNA or gDNA.

Profiling relied on immunoSEQ multiplex PCR, and the TCRdb table lists in-frame clones only, not all of them. This sample has roughly 310,000 clones, with 70% to 90% found just once. The CDR3 contains 16 residues. The V gene lost 1 base and the J gene lost 0 bases, with 9 bases spanning the gap. CDR1 is KGHDR and CDR2 is SFDVKD in the germline V gene. Sequencing was done on a sample of PBMCs or T cells enriched from blood (not recorded which). The receptor's source is a woman aged 40 to 50 who had recovered from COVID-19. The J gene is TRBJ2-1, the V gene TRBV24-1; D may be TRBD2 (5 bases). In DNA form, the CDR3 reads TGTGCCACCAGTGATTTTGCGGGCGCCTCCTACAATGAGCAGTTCTTC. This translates into CATSDFAGASYNEQFF.